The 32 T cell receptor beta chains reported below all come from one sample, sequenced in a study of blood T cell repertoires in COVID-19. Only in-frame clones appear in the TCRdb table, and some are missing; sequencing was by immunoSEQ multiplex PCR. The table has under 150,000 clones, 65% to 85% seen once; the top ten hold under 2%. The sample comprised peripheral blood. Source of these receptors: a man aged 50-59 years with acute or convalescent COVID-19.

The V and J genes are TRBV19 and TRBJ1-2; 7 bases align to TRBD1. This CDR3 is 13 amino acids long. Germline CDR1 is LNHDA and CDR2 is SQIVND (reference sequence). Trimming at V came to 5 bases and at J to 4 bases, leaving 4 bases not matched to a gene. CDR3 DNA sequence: TGTGCCAGTAGTCCAGACAGGGTCTATGGCTACACCTTC. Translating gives CASSPDRVYGYTF.

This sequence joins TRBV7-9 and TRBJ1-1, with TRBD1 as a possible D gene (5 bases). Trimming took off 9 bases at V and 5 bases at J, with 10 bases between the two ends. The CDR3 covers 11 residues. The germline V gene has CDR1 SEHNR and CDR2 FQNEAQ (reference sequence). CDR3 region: CASQGQTEAFF. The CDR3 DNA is TGTGCCAGTCAGGGCCAGACTGAAGCTTTCTTT.

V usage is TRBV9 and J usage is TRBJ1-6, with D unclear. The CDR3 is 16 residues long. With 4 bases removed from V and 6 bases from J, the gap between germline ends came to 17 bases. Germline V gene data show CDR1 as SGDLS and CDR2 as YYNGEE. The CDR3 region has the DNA TGTGCCAGCAGCCATCCTCGGGGAGCTCCTAATTCACCCCTCCACTTT. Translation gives CASSHPRGAPNSPLHF. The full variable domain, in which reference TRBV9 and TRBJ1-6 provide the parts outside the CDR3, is DSGVTQTPKHLITATGQRVTLRCSPRSGDLSVYWYQQSLDQGLQFLIQYYNGEERAKGNILERFSAQQFPDLHSELNLSSLELGDSALYFCASSHPRGAPNSPLHFGNGTRLTVT.

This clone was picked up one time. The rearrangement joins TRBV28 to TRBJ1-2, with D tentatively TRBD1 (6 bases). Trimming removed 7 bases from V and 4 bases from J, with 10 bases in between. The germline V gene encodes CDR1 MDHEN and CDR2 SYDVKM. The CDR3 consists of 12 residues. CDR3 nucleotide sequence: TGTGCCAGCAACACAGGGTTCTATGGCTACACCTTC. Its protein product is CASNTGFYGYTF.

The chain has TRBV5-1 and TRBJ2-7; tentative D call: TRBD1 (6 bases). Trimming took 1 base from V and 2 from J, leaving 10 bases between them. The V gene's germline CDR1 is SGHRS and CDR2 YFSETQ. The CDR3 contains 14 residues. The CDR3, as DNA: TGCGCCAGCAGCTTGACAGGGTACCCCTACGAGCAGTACTTC. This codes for CASSLTGYPYEQYF.

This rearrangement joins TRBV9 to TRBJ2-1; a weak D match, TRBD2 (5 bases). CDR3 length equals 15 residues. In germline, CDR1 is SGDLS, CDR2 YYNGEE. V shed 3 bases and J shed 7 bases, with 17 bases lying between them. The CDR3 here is CASSGTGLVLNEQFF. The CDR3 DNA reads TGTGCCAGCAGCGGCACCGGACTCGTTCTTAATGAGCAGTTCTTC. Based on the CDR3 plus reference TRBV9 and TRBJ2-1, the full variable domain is DSGVTQTPKHLITATGQRVTLRCSPRSGDLSVYWYQQSLDQGLQFLIQYYNGEERAKGNILERFSAQQFPDLHSELNLSSLELGDSALYFCASSGTGLVLNEQFFGPGTRLTVL.

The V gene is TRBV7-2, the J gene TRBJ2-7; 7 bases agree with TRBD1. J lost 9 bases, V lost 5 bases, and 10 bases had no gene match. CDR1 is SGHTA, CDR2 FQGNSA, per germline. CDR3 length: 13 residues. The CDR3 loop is CASSTDRDLGQYF. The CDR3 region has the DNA TGTGCCAGCAGCACTGACAGGGACCTTGGGCAGTACTTC.

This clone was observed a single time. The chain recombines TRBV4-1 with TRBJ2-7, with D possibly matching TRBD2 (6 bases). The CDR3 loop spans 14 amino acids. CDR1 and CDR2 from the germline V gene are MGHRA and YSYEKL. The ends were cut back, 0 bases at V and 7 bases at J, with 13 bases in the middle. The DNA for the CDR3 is TGCGCCAGCAGCCAAGAGGCGGGGATGGTTGAGCAGTACTTC. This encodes CASSQEAGMVEQYF.

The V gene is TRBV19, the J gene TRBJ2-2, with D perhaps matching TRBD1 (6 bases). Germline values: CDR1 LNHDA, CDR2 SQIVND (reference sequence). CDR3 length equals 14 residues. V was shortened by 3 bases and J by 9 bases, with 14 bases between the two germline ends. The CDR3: CASSMGAHHRELFF. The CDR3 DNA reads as TGTGCCAGTAGTATGGGGGCCCACCACCGGGAGCTGTTTTTT. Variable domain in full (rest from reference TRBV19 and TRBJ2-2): DGGITQSPKYLFRKEGQNVTLSCEQNLNHDAMYWYRQDPGQGLRLIYYSQIVNDFQKGDIAEGYSVSREKKESFPLTVTSAQKNPTAFYLCASSMGAHHRELFFGEGSRLTVL.

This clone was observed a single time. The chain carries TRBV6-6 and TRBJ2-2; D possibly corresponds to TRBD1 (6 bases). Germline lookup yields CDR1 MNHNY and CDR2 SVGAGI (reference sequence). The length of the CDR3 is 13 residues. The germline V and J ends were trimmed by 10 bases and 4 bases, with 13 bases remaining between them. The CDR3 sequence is CATSQGSTGELFF. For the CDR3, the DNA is TGTGCCACCTCTCAGGGGTCCACCGGGGAGCTGTTTTTT.

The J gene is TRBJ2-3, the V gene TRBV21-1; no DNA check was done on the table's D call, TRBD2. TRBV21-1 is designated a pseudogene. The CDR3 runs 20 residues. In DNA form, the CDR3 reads TGTGCCAGCAGGGTGGCCATAGCGGGGGGGTTCGTATGTTGCACAGATACGCAGTATTTT. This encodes CASRVAIAGGFVCCTDTQYF.

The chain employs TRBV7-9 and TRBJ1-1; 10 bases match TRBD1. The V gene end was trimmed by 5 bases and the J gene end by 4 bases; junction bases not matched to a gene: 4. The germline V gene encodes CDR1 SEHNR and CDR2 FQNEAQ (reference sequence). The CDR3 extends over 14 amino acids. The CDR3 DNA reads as TGTGCCAGCAGCCGCCGGACAGGGGGCACTGAAGCTTTCTTT. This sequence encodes CASSRRTGGTEAFF.

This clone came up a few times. The CDR3 here is CASRGQVEGYGYTF. CDR3 DNA: TGTGCCAGCAGAGGACAGGTCGAGGGCTATGGCTACACCTTC. The V and J genes are TRBV6-5 and TRBJ1-2, with 7 bases matching TRBD1. The CDR3 has 14 residues. V lost 6 bases and J lost 4; bases outside the gene matches: 8. In germline, CDR1 is MNHEY, CDR2 SVGAGI.

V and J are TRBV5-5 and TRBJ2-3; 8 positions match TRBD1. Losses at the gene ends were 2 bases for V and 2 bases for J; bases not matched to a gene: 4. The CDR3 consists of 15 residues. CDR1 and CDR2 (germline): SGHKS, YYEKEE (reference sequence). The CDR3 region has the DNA TGTGCCAGCAGCTTCCAGGGGGCCTACACAGATACGCAGTATTTT. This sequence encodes CASSFQGAYTDTQYF. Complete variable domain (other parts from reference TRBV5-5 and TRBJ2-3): DAGVTQSPTHLIKTRGQQVTLRCSPISGHKSVSWYQQVLGQGPQFIFQYYEKEERGRGNFPDRFSARQFPNYSSELNVNALLLGDSALYLCASSFQGAYTDTQYFGPGTRLTVL.

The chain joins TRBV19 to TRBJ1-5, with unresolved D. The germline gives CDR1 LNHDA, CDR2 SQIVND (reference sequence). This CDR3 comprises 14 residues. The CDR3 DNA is TGTGCTCCAAGGAGGGCCATTAGCAATCAGCCCCAGCATTTT. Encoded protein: CAPRRAISNQPQHF.

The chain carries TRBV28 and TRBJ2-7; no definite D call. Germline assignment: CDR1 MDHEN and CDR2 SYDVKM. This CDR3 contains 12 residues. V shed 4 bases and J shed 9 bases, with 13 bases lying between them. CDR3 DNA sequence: TGTGCCAGCAGTTACTCCACCCCCGGGCAGTACTTC. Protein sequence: CASSYSTPGQYF.

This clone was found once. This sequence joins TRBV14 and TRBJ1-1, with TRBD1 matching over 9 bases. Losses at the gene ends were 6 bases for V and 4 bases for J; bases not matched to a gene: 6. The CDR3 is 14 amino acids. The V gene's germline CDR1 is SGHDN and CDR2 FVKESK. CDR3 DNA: TGTGCCAGCAGGCTGACAGGGGGAGTCACTGAAGCTTTCTTT. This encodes CASRLTGGVTEAFF.

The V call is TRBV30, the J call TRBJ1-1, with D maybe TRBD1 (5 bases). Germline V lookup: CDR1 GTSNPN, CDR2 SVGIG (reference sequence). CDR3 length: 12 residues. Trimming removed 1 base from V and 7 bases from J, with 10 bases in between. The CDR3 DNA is TGTGCCTGGAGTGGTCAGGGCTATGAAGCTTTCTTT. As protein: CAWSGQGYEAFF.

For the CDR3, the DNA is TGTGCCAGTAGTATTCCGACAGGGTTCGGTCCCAATGAGCAGTTCTTC. Encoded protein: CASSIPTGFGPNEQFF. The chain is built from TRBV19 and TRBJ2-1, with TRBD1 matching over 7 bases. The CDR3 spans 16 residues. Losses at the gene ends were 3 bases for V and 6 bases for J; bases not matched to a gene: 11. Germline loops: CDR1 LNHDA, CDR2 SQIVND (reference sequence).

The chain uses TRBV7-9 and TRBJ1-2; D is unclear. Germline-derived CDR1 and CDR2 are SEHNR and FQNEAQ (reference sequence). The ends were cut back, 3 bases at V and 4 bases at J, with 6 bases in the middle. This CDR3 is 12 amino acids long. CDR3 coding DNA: TGTGCCAGCAGCTTTGTCGGCTATGGCTACACCTTC. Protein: CASSFVGYGYTF.

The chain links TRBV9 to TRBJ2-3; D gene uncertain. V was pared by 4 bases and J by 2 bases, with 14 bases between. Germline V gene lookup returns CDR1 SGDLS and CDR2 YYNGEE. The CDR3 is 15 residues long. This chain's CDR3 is CASSPRRSDTDTQYF. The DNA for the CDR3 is TGTGCCAGCAGCCCTAGAAGGTCAGACACAGATACGCAGTATTTT.

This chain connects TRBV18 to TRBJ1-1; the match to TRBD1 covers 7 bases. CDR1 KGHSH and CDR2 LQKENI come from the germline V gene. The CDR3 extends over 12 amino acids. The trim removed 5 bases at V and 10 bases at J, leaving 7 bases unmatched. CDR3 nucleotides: TGTGCCAGCTCAGGGACCGGGACAGCAGCTTTCTTT. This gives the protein CASSGTGTAAFF.

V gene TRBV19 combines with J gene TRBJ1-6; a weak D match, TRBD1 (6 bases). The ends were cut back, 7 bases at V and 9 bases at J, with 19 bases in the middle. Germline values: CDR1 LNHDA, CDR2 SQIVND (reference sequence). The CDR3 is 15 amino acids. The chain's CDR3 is CASKVGRGVGSPLHF. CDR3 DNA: TGTGCCAGTAAAGTGGGCAGGGGAGTTGGTTCACCCCTCCACTTT.

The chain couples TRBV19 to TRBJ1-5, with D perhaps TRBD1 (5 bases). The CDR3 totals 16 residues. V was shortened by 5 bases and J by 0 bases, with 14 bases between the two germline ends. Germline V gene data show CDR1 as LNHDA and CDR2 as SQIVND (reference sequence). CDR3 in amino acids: CASSARGGVSNQPQHF. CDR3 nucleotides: TGTGCCAGTAGTGCTCGCGGAGGGGTTAGCAATCAGCCCCAGCATTTT.

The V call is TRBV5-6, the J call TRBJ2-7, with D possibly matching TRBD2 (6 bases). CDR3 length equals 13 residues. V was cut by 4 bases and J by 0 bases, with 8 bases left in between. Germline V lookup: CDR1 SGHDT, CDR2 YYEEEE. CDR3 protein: CASSRGVSYEQYV. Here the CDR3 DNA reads TGTGCCAGCAGCCGCGGGGTCTCCTACGAGCAGTACGTC.

The CDR3 reads CASSLDYRGLIEQFF. The CDR3 region has the DNA TGTGCCAGCAGCTTAGATTACAGGGGGCTTATTGAGCAGTTCTTC. The chain is built from TRBV7-8 and TRBJ2-1; TRBD1 agrees at 9 bases. V lost 1 base to trimming and J lost 9 bases; unmatched junction nucleotides: 7. This CDR3 contains 15 residues. Germline values: CDR1 SGHVS, CDR2 FQNEAQ.

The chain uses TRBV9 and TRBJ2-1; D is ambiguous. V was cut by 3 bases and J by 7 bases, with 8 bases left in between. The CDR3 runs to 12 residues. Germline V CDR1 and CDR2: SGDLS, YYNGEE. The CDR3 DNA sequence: TGTGCCAGCAGCGAGAGGCATAATGAGCAGTTCTTC. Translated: CASSERHNEQFF.

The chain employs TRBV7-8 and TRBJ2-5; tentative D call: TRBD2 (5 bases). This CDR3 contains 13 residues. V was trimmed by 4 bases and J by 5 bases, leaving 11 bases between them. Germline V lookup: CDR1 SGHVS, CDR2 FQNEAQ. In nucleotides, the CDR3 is TGTGCCAGCAGCTGCCGGGGATGCGAGACCCAGTACTTC. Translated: CASSCRGCETQYF.

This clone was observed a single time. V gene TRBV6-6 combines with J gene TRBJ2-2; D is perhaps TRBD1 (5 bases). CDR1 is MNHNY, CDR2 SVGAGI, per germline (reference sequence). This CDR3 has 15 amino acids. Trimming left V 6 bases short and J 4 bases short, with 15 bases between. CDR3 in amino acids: CASSWGAPGTGELFF. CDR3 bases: TGTGCCAGCAGCTGGGGCGCCCCGGGCACCGGGGAGCTGTTTTTT.

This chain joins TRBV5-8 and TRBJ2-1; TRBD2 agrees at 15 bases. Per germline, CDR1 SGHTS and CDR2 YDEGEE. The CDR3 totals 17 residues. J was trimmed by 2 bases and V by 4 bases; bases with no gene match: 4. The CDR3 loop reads CASSLRTSGGAYNEQFF. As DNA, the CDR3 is TGTGCCAGCAGCCTTCGGACTAGCGGGGGGGCCTACAATGAGCAGTTCTTC.

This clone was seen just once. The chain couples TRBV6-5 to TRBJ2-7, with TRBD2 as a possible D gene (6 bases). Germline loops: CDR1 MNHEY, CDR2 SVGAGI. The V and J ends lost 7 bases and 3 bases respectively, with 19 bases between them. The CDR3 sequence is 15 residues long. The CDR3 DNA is TGTGCCAGCACCAGGAGGGGCGTGCGGGACTACGAGCAGTACGTC. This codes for CASTRRGVRDYEQYV.

CDR3 residues: CASSPTSGLDTQYF. DNA for the CDR3: TGTGCCAGCTCACCAACCAGCGGGCTAGATACGCAGTATTTT. The rearrangement joins TRBV18 to TRBJ2-3; maybe TRBD2 (6 bases). Germline V CDR1 and CDR2: KGHSH, LQKENI. This CDR3 has 14 residues. V was trimmed by 2 bases and J by 5 bases, leaving 11 bases between them. The variable domain in full, with the rest retrieved from reference TRBV18 and TRBJ2-3, is NAGVMQNPRHLVRRRGQEARLRCSPMKGHSHVYWYRQLPEEGLKFMVYLQKENIIDESGMPKERFSAEFPKEGPSILRIQQVVRGDSAAYFCASSPTSGLDTQYFGPGTRLTVL.